These 20 T cell receptor beta chains originate from one sample sequenced in a study of T cells in Graves' hyperthyroidism and ophthalmopathy (dated by TCRdb to about 2019). Library preparation employed multiplex PCR. The sequencer was an Illumina HiSeq 2000. TCR beta CDR3 regions were amplified from RNA transcripts. For the first round of RT-PCR on the TCR CDR3, the HTBI primer set was used together with the Qiagen OneStep RT-PCR kit. TCRdb redid the processing of the public reads, applying fastp at Q25 and MiXCR, and retained in-frame beta chains. For every CDR3 protein sequence, its rows merge into one entry that carries the most common genes and DNA. The sample contains about 590,000 distinct CDR3 sequences, 15% to 17% of them found a single time. The top ten clones comprise 6.5% to 8% of the sample. Sequences were obtained from blood. The source of these receptors is a woman younger than 45 with Graves' hyperthyroidism.

In its sample, this clonotype was seen a few times. This sequence joins TRBV5-4 and TRBJ2-5, with a possible D match to TRBD2 (5 bases). V dropped 1 base and J dropped 5 bases, with 15 bases sitting between them. The CDR3 extends over 15 amino acids. Germline CDR1 reads SGHNT; CDR2 reads YYREEE (reference sequence). The CDR3 spells CASSLTGITDETQYF. The DNA for the CDR3 is TGTGCCAGCAGCTTGACCGGGATAACCGACGAGACCCAGTACTTC. The full variable domain, its missing parts supplied by reference TRBV5-4 and TRBJ2-5, is ETGVTQSPTHLIKTRGQQVTLRCSSQSGHNTVSWYQQALGQGPQFIFQYYREEENGRGNFPPRFSGLQFPNYSSELNVNALELDDSALYLCASSLTGITDETQYFGPGTRLLVL.

In this sample, this clonotype turned up once. This sequence joins TRBV19 and TRBJ2-7; no firm D call. V was trimmed by 3 bases and J by 1 base, leaving 10 bases between them. From germline, CDR1 is LNHDA and CDR2 SQIVND (reference sequence). The CDR3 contains 14 residues. This CDR3 reads CASSIRLRSYEQYF. CDR3 in DNA: TGTGCCAGTAGTATTCGACTTCGTTCCTACGAGCAGTACTTC.

This clonotype was observed at least ten times. The V call is TRBV27, the J call TRBJ2-1; D assignment may be TRBD1 or TRBD2 (5 bases each). The ends were cut back, 1 base at V and 9 bases at J, with 25 bases in the middle. Per the germline V gene, CDR1 is MNHEY and CDR2 is SMNVEV (reference sequence). The CDR3 extends over 18 amino acids. CDR3 protein: CASSLFGTKGPLSSEQFF. CDR3 bases: TGTGCCAGCAGTTTATTCGGGACCAAGGGACCCCTAAGCAGTGAGCAGTTCTTC.

On this clonotype itself: One end of the junction is discordant with germline, which a read error may explain. The chain couples TRBV6-1 to TRBJ1-1; no reliable D call. This CDR3 is 13 amino acids long. Germline V gene data show CDR1 as MNHNS and CDR2 as SASEGT. The CDR3 bases are TGTGCCAGCTCCAGACAAATGAACACTGGAGCTTTCTTT. Residues: CASSRQMNTGAFF.

The table lists this clonotype with many counts. The CDR3 spells CASSPPGQVSYEQYF. The CDR3 bases are TGCGCCAGCAGCCCCCCGGGACAAGTCTCCTACGAGCAGTACTTC. The chain carries TRBV5-1 and TRBJ2-7; possible D gene TRBD1, 6 bases. CDR1 SGHRS and CDR2 YFSETQ come from the germline V gene. The CDR3 contains 15 residues. With 4 bases removed from V and 0 bases from J, the gap between germline ends came to 14 bases.

This clonotype turned up a few times. The genes are TRBV20-1 and TRBJ1-1; TRBD1 is a possible D gene (5 bases). The germline V gene encodes CDR1 DFQATT and CDR2 SNEGSKA (reference sequence). The CDR3 totals 12 residues. V was cut by 3 bases and J by 4 bases, with 9 bases left in between. CDR3 loop: CSASKGPTEAFF. CDR3 DNA sequence: TGCAGTGCTAGTAAGGGGCCCACTGAAGCTTTCTTT.

This clonotype was observed many times. The rearrangement joins TRBV3-1 to TRBJ1-3; D call uncertain. With 8 bases removed from V and 4 bases from J, the gap between germline ends came to 9 bases. CDR1 is LGHDT, CDR2 YNNKEL, per germline (reference sequence). CDR3 length: 12 amino acids. The DNA of the CDR3 is TGTGCCAGCTTATCAGCCGGAAACACCATATATTTT. Residues: CASLSAGNTIYF.

The CDR3 loop is CASSPRTGDPYGYTF. The CDR3 DNA sequence: TGCGCCAGCAGCCCCCGGACAGGGGATCCTTATGGCTACACCTTC. The chain couples TRBV4-1 to TRBJ1-2; TRBD1 aligns across 9 bases. CDR1 is MGHRA and CDR2 is YSYEKL in the germline V gene. The V gene end was trimmed by 4 bases and the J gene end by 5 bases; junction bases not matched to a gene: 8. The CDR3 totals 15 residues.

This chain uses TRBV5-1 with TRBJ2-7; tentative D call: TRBD2 (7 bases). Trimming removed 7 bases from V and 2 bases from J, with 16 bases in between. The CDR3 spans 14 residues. In germline, CDR1 is SGHRS, CDR2 YFSETQ. The CDR3 reads CASSHGRGPYEQYF. Written as DNA, the CDR3 is TGCGCCAGCTCCCACGGGCGGGGGCCCTACGAGCAGTACTTC.

The genes are TRBV7-6 and TRBJ2-7, with TRBD1 matching over 12 bases. From germline, CDR1 is SGHVS and CDR2 FNYEAQ. V lost 7 bases and J lost 6; bases outside the gene matches: 7. The CDR3 length is 14 residues. The CDR3 bases are TGTGCCAGCACCCTAGGGACAGGGGGCGGCGAGCAGTACTTC. Translating it yields CASTLGTGGGEQYF.

This clonotype was seen many times. The chain has TRBV29-1 and TRBJ1-1; 12 bases are shared with TRBD1. CDR1 and CDR2 (germline): SQVTM, ANQGSEA. This CDR3 region has 14 residues. Trimming cost V 6 bases and J 8 bases; bases outside gene matches: 10. The DNA of the CDR3 is TGCAGCGTCGGGACAGGGGGCGTAAGATCGGAAGCTTTCTTT. This sequence encodes CSVGTGGVRSEAFF. The full variable domain, its missing parts supplied by reference TRBV29-1 and TRBJ1-1, is SAVISQKPSRDICQRGTSLTIQCQVDSQVTMMFWYRQQPGQSLTLIATANQGSEATYESGFVIDKFPISRPNLTFSTLTVSNMSPEDSSIYLCSVGTGGVRSEAFFGQGTRLTVV.

The chain carries TRBV5-4 and TRBJ2-1, with TRBD2 identical over 14 bases. Unmatched junction bases numbered 6, after V lost 4 bases and J lost 3 bases. In germline, CDR1 is SGHNT, CDR2 YYREEE (reference sequence). CDR3 length: 17 residues. DNA of the CDR3: TGTGCCAGCAGCCCGCGACTAGCGGGAGGGCTCTACAATGAGCAGTTCTTC. Its translation is CASSPRLAGGLYNEQFF.

This clonotype has just a few counts. This chain links TRBV24-1 with TRBJ1-2; 10 nucleotides agree with TRBD1. This CDR3 has 18 amino acids. Trimming took 4 bases from V and 7 from J; bases not matched to a gene: 17. The V gene's germline CDR1 is KGHDR and CDR2 SFDVKD. DNA for the CDR3: TGTGCCACCAGTGACTCCCCGGGACAGGGGCGGGGAGCGCGTGGCTACACCTTC. Translating gives CATSDSPGQGRGARGYTF.

This clonotype was recorded many times. The genes are TRBV11-2 and TRBJ1-3; D might be TRBD1 (5 bases). The CDR3 runs to 17 residues. Germline-derived CDR1 and CDR2 are SGHAT and FQNNGV. Trimming stripped 2 bases from V and 2 bases from J, with 16 bases between. CDR3 DNA sequence: TGTGCCAGCAGCTTAACCGCTGGAGGGGCTCCTGGAAACACCATATATTTT. Encoded protein: CASSLTAGGAPGNTIYF.

The chain uses TRBV10-3 and TRBJ2-3, with TRBD1 identical over 9 bases. In germline, CDR1 is ENHRY, CDR2 SYGVKD. The ends lost 11 bases at V and 5 bases at J; junction bases unmatched: 8. CDR3 length: 13 amino acids. The CDR3 sequence is CAAQGQGGDTQYF. CDR3 bases: TGTGCCGCCCAGGGACAGGGAGGAGATACGCAGTATTTT.

This clonotype occurred many times. The chain couples TRBV29-1 to TRBJ1-2; D ambiguous. Germline CDR1 SQVTM, CDR2 ANQGSEA. Trimming pared 5 bases from V and 0 bases from J, leaving 13 bases between. The CDR3 covers 14 residues. The CDR3, as DNA: TGCAGCGTTTCTGGCCCCGGGACTAACTATGGCTACACCTTC. This sequence encodes CSVSGPGTNYGYTF.

The chain uses TRBV3-1 and TRBJ1-6, with a possible D match to TRBD1 (6 bases). The CDR3 length is 17 residues. V gave up 1 base and J gave up 2 bases, with 12 bases separating them. From germline, CDR1 is LGHDT and CDR2 YNNKEL (reference sequence). CDR3 nucleotides: TGTGCCAGCAGCCAAGGTCCGGGGGGCGCCTATAATTCACCCCTCCACTTT. Translating it yields CASSQGPGGAYNSPLHF.

Many counts were recorded for this clonotype. The gene calls are TRBV7-9 and TRBJ2-1, with 7 bases matching TRBD2. With V trimmed by 11 bases and J by 8 bases, 18 bases remained unmatched. This CDR3 is 15 amino acids long. The germline V gene encodes CDR1 SEHNR and CDR2 FQNEAQ (reference sequence). As DNA, the CDR3 is TGTGCCTTACGGAACCCGGGAGGCATACAATATGAGCAGTTCTTC. Protein product: CALRNPGGIQYEQFF.

About this clonotype itself: At one end, the junction sequence differs from germline, possibly due to a read error. J is TRBJ2-7 and V is TRBV20-1; TRBD1 might be the D (6 bases). The CDR3 is made up of 12 amino acids. CDR1 and CDR2 (germline): DFQATT, SNEGSKA (reference sequence). CDR3 DNA sequence: TGCGGTGCTCTAGATCAGGGGTACGAGCAGTACTTC. It is translated as CGALDQGYEQYF.

This clonotype was observed at least ten times. V gene TRBV12-3 or TRBV12-4 combines with J gene TRBJ2-7; TRBD1 matches 12 bases. The V and J ends lost 3 bases and 9 bases, in that order; junction bases with no gene match: 15. The CDR3 covers 17 residues. Here the CDR3 DNA reads TGTGCCAGCAGTTTTAATTTGGGGGACAGGGGGCGAATTGGGCAGTACTTC. Residues: CASSFNLGDRGRIGQYF.